What follows describes a single T cell receptor beta chain. This specimen comes from a study of blood T cell repertoires in COVID-19. For the study at large: COVID-19 samples from acute and convalescent phases originated in the United States, Italy and Spain.

The CDR3 contains 16 residues. Trimming removed 1 base from V and 0 bases from J, with 10 bases in between. Per the germline V gene, CDR1 is MNHNS and CDR2 is SASEGT. Clones were sequenced by immunoSEQ multiplex PCR, and TCRdb holds only the in-frame ones, with some missing. Among around 200,000 clones listed, about 86% were seen once. The sample consisted of peripheral blood. The TCR sequence derives from a young man with active or convalescent COVID-19. The chain employs TRBV6-1 and TRBJ2-1; TRBD2 might be the D (6 bases). The CDR3 DNA is TGTGCCAGCAGTGAAGGAGCGGGCAACTCCTACAATGAGCAGTTCTTC. Translation gives CASSEGAGNSYNEQFF.